The subject of this entry is one T cell receptor beta chain. No antigen is known for it. The sample comes from a study of T cell responses to AZD1222 COVID-19 vaccine. Study-wide results and limits: The donor cohort was predominantly white British with a female majority, and clonal diversity may have been underestimated. The study sampled repertoires only after the peak T cell response. The reported proportion of spike-specific TCRs targeting unmutated variant regions was nearly half. Spike-spanning, vaccine-associated CD4 TCRs were dominant at 160-218 and 743-854.

Germline assignment: CDR1 SGHRS and CDR2 YFSETQ. The trim removed 4 bases at V and 5 bases at J, leaving 5 bases unmatched. The CDR3 covers 15 residues. The method was immunoSEQ multiplex PCR; TCRdb's version includes in-frame clones alone and lacks a portion of them. The table lists approximately 170,000 clones, approximately 94% of them singletons. The chain uses TRBV5-1 and TRBJ2-2; 10 bases line up with TRBD2. The material was peripheral blood, obtained 28 days after the second AZD1222 dose. This clonotype was obtained from an adult who received the AZD1222 COVID-19 vaccine. The CDR3 spells CASSPLAGRTGELFF. CDR3 nucleotide sequence: TGCGCCAGCAGCCCACTAGCGGGAAGAACCGGGGAGCTGTTTTTT.